The next 5 T cell receptor beta chains were all read from a single sample in a study of cytomegalovirus exposure and HLA in healthy donors. Amplification used 60 Vbeta primers and 13 Jbeta primers. The method was immunoSEQ multiplex PCR; TCRdb's version includes in-frame clones alone and lacks a portion of them. The table lists roughly 130,000 clones, over 8% of them singletons. The sequencing sample was made of PBMCs. These receptors all come from a man aged 35-49 years in good health and CMV-seronegative.

This clone appeared a few times. The chain employs TRBV16 and TRBJ1-2, with D hard to call. This CDR3 spans 14 amino acids. Germline-derived CDR1 and CDR2 are KGHSY and FQNENV. Trimming pared 4 bases from V and 2 bases from J, leaving 11 bases between. CDR3 coding DNA: TGTGCCAGCAGCCCGAGGGTCTCCAACTATGGCTACACCTTC. Translated: CASSPRVSNYGYTF.

This clone was seen more than once but under ten times. The V gene is TRBV21-1, the J gene TRBJ2-7; no DNA check was done on the table's D call, TRBD2. TRBV21-1 is deemed a pseudogene. The CDR3 totals 15 residues. Here the CDR3 reads CASSARTSGGYEQYF. In DNA, the CDR3 is TGTGCCAGCAGCGCCCGGACTAGCGGGGGGTACGAGCAGTACTTC.

The rearrangement uses TRBV4-1 and TRBJ2-3; a possible D gene is TRBD2 (6 bases). With 4 bases removed from V and 1 base from J, the gap between germline ends came to 15 bases. The CDR3 loop spans 16 amino acids. Looked up from germline, CDR1 is MGHRA and CDR2 is YSYEKL. The CDR3 region is CASSREGTGGTDTQYF. The CDR3 DNA follows: TGCGCCAGCAGCCGTGAGGGCACGGGGGGCACAGATACGCAGTATTTT.

The chain recombines TRBV11-2 with TRBJ2-7; 9 positions match TRBD1. The CDR3 totals 14 residues. V lost 4 bases, J lost 1 base, and 2 bases stayed unmatched. Germline assignment: CDR1 SGHAT and CDR2 FQNNGV. CDR3 DNA: TGTGCCAGCAGCTGGGACAGGGTTTCCTACGAGCAGTACTTC. This gives the protein CASSWDRVSYEQYF.

This clone was recorded a few times. V gene TRBV11-2 combines with J gene TRBJ2-7, with 7 bases lining up with TRBD2. Trimming at V came to 0 bases and at J to 11 bases, leaving 10 bases not matched to a gene. The CDR3 length is 14 residues. Germline-derived CDR1 and CDR2 are SGHAT and FQNNGV. CDR3 amino acids: CASSLDLGLGREYF. Here the CDR3 DNA reads TGTGCCAGCAGCTTAGATCTGGGGTTAGGGAGGGAGTACTTC.